This is a list of T cell receptor beta chains from one sample in a study of T cell responses to AZD1222 COVID-19 vaccine. The data were produced by immunoSEQ multiplex PCR, yet TCRdb's version contains in-frame clones alone and is incomplete. The table lists approximately 92,000 clones, roughly 91% of them singletons, with 20% to 25% in the top ten. The specimen comprised peripheral blood, sampled on day 0 of AZD1222 vaccination. These receptors were collected from an adult in good health. Both conserved end residues are part of each CDR3. Fields, in order: J gene, V gene, D gene, clone size, CDR3 DNA, CDR3 protein. A D gene is named only where the DNA matches it firmly. Expanded clones are given a class, and other clones once, few, many or no size at all.

j_call: TRBJ1-1; v_call: TRBV28; d_call: -; clone_size: once; cdr3_nt: TGTGCCAGCAGTTCATACACTGAAGCTTTCTTT; cdr3_aa: CASSSYTEAFF
j_call: TRBJ1-3; v_call: TRBV4-1; d_call: TRBD1; clone_size: few; cdr3_nt: TGCGCCAGCAGCCAGCCACGACAGGGAAATCGAAACACCATATATTTT; cdr3_aa: CASSQPRQGNRNTIYF
j_call: TRBJ1-2; v_call: TRBV11-2; d_call: -; clone_size: -; cdr3_nt: TGTGCCAGCAGCTCGCCAGCGGGGAGAGATGGCTACACCTTC; cdr3_aa: CASSSPAGRDGYTF
j_call: TRBJ2-1; v_call: TRBV5-1; d_call: TRBD2; clone_size: -; cdr3_nt: TGCGCCAGCAGCTGGACTAGCGGGGGCTCCTACAATGAGCAGTTCTTC; cdr3_aa: CASSWTSGGSYNEQFF
j_call: TRBJ1-3; v_call: TRBV9; d_call: -; clone_size: -; cdr3_nt: TGTGCCAGCAGCCCGGGGGGATTCTCTGGAAACACCATATATTTT; cdr3_aa: CASSPGGFSGNTIYF
j_call: TRBJ1-5; v_call: TRBV12-3/TRBV12-4; d_call: TRBD1; clone_size: -; cdr3_nt: TGTGCCAGCACTACGACAGGGGGACAGCCCCAGCATTTT; cdr3_aa: CASTTTGGQPQHF
j_call: TRBJ1-5; v_call: TRBV18; d_call: -; clone_size: -; cdr3_nt: TGTGCCAGCTCACCACGGGATGGTCAGCCCCAGCATTTT; cdr3_aa: CASSPRDGQPQHF
j_call: TRBJ2-7; v_call: TRBV7-3; d_call: -; clone_size: -; cdr3_nt: TGTGCCAGCAGCCCCGACCAGGCTCGCGAGCAGTACTTC; cdr3_aa: CASSPDQAREQYF
j_call: TRBJ2-7; v_call: TRBV5-4; d_call: -; clone_size: once; cdr3_nt: TGTGCCAGCAGCTTGGAGGCCTCCTACGAGCAGTACTTC; cdr3_aa: CASSLEASYEQYF
j_call: TRBJ2-5; v_call: TRBV18; d_call: -; clone_size: -; cdr3_nt: TGTGCCAGCTCGGGTCAAGAGACCCAGTACTTC; cdr3_aa: CASSGQETQYF
j_call: TRBJ2-7; v_call: TRBV18; d_call: TRBD2; clone_size: -; cdr3_nt: TGTGCCAGCTCACCCTTGACTAGCGGGGGTTACGAGCAGTACTTC; cdr3_aa: CASSPLTSGGYEQYF
j_call: TRBJ2-7; v_call: TRBV18; d_call: TRBD1; clone_size: -; cdr3_nt: TGTGCCAGCTCAATACCGGGACAGGGGGTCTACGAGCAGTACTTC; cdr3_aa: CASSIPGQGVYEQYF
j_call: TRBJ1-1; v_call: TRBV6-2/TRBV6-3; d_call: -; clone_size: -; cdr3_nt: TGTGCCAGCAGTTACGACGGACCGGGGGCTGAAGCTTTCTTT; cdr3_aa: CASSYDGPGAEAFF
j_call: TRBJ1-1; v_call: TRBV27; d_call: TRBD1; clone_size: -; cdr3_nt: TGTGCCAGCAGTTTTGGACAGGGCGTCACTGAAGCTTTCTTT; cdr3_aa: CASSFGQGVTEAFF
j_call: TRBJ2-3; v_call: TRBV11-3; d_call: TRBD2; clone_size: -; cdr3_nt: TGTGCCAGCAGCTTAGCCGGGGGGGCCACAGATACGCAGTATTTT; cdr3_aa: CASSLAGGATDTQYF
j_call: TRBJ1-2; v_call: TRBV7-2; d_call: TRBD1; clone_size: -; cdr3_nt: TGTGCCAGCAGCCTAGACAGGGGGCTTGAAGGCTACACCTTC; cdr3_aa: CASSLDRGLEGYTF
j_call: TRBJ2-2; v_call: TRBV6-5; d_call: -; clone_size: -; cdr3_nt: TGTGCCAGCAGTCTAACAGGGCCCGGGGAGCTGTTTTTT; cdr3_aa: CASSLTGPGELFF
j_call: TRBJ1-1; v_call: TRBV4-1; d_call: -; clone_size: -; cdr3_nt: TGCGCCAGCAGCCAACAAGTGGGACGGCCGGCTGAAGCTTTCTTT; cdr3_aa: CASSQQVGRPAEAFF
j_call: TRBJ2-5; v_call: TRBV6-4; d_call: TRBD2; clone_size: -; cdr3_nt: TGTGCCAGCAGCGTTAGCGGGGGGACCCAAGAGACCCAGTACTTC; cdr3_aa: CASSVSGGTQETQYF
j_call: TRBJ2-3; v_call: TRBV9; d_call: -; clone_size: -; cdr3_nt: TGTGCCAGCAGCGTAGGGGACGACCTTCCAGATACGCAGTATTTT; cdr3_aa: CASSVGDDLPDTQYF
j_call: TRBJ1-1; v_call: TRBV18; d_call: -; clone_size: -; cdr3_nt: TGTGCCAGCTCCCCTCAGAACAGGGAAGCTTTCTTT; cdr3_aa: CASSPQNREAFF
j_call: TRBJ2-7; v_call: TRBV10-3; d_call: -; clone_size: -; cdr3_nt: TGTGCCATCAGTGGAACAGTCGGTATCTACGAGCAGTACTTC; cdr3_aa: CAISGTVGIYEQYF